This T cell receptor (beta chain) was found in a study of regulatory T cells in long-lasting Graves disease. For the study at large: Positive TSH receptor antibodies alongside over 5 years of antithyroid drugs were what marked Graves' disease as persistent.

The CDR3 contains 15 residues. Trimming removed 2 bases from V and 4 bases from J; junction bases left unmatched: 4. Germline lookup yields CDR1 SGHTA and CDR2 FQGNSA. Study-wide findings and caveats: Less diverse TCR repertoires were seen in persistent Graves' patients than in newly diagnosed ones.

This clonotype was recorded many times. No antigen is known for it. CDR3-region Arm-PCR and iRepertoire HTBI primers produced the TCR beta libraries. In the original analysis: Identification yielded 55 to 75 TRBV and roughly 14 TRBJ segments across samples. MiXCR, run by TCRdb on the multiplex PCR reads, gives a single entry per CDR3 protein. The V and J calls here are based on TCRdb, not the publication. The sample yields over 350,000 distinct CDR3 sequences, around 20% seen once. Noted time point: persistent/refractory GD, antithyroid drugs over 5 years with positive TRAb. RNA isolated from PBMCs was used to make the TCR library.

The TCR sequence derives from a female donor with Graves disease. The sequenced sample was peripheral blood mononuclear cells (PBMCs), obtained when the disease was refractory, from a patient treated with antithyroid drugs. This chain links TRBV7-2 with TRBJ2-5; 10 nucleotides line up with TRBD2. The CDR3 reads CASSLTSGIRETQYF. Here the CDR3 DNA reads TGTGCCAGCAGCTTAACTAGCGGGATTAGAGAGACCCAGTACTTC.